This is a list of T cell receptor beta chains from one sample in a study of blood T cell repertoires in COVID-19. The protocol was immunoSEQ multiplex PCR, while the TCRdb copy is restricted to in-frame clones and leaves out a portion. The profile shows more than 50,000 clones, 74% of them singletons. Input material: peripheral blood. The receptors shown here come from an elderly woman with acute or convalescent COVID-19. CDR3s include the opening cysteine and the closing phenylalanine or tryptophan. The D gene is left open where the match is weak. Part of the rows lack a size; the others show once, few, many or a class for expanded clones.

V gene,clone size,J gene,D gene,CDR3 protein,CDR3 DNA
TRBV24-1,-,TRBJ1-4,TRBD1,CATSPGTGGFNEKLFF,TGTGCCACCAGTCCCGGGACAGGCGGATTTAATGAAAAACTGTTTTTT
TRBV6-2/TRBV6-3,-,TRBJ2-1,-,CASSIPRGWGDEQFF,TGTGCCAGCAGTATACCTCGGGGCTGGGGGGATGAGCAGTTCTTC
TRBV24-1,-,TRBJ2-1,-,CATSDPTGRSSYNEQFF,TGTGCCACCAGTGATCCGACAGGTCGGAGCTCCTACAATGAGCAGTTCTTC
TRBV11-3,few,TRBJ2-7,TRBD1,CASSPGQGRYEQYF,TGTGCCAGCAGCCCAGGACAGGGGCGCTACGAGCAGTACTTC
TRBV19,-,TRBJ2-1,TRBD1,CASSIRTGGYDEQFF,TGTGCCAGTAGTATAAGGACAGGGGGTTACGATGAGCAGTTCTTC
TRBV25-1,-,TRBJ2-5,TRBD1,CASSDSRTGSLETQYF,TGTGCCAGCAGTGATTCCCGGACAGGGTCGTTAGAGACCCAGTACTTC
TRBV6-2/TRBV6-3,-,TRBJ2-6,TRBD1,CASSYQTGTGGSGANVLTF,TGTGCCAGCAGTTACCAAACCGGGACAGGGGGCTCTGGGGCCAACGTCCTGACTTTC
TRBV27,-,TRBJ2-7,TRBD1,CASSLGAGGFSEQYF,TGTGCCAGCAGTCTGGGGGCAGGGGGCTTTTCCGAGCAGTACTTC
TRBV21-1,-,TRBJ2-5,-,CASSVGETQYF,TGTGCCAGCTCCGTCGGAGAGACCCAGTACTTC
TRBV7-2,-,TRBJ1-2,-,CASSLDAGLGGYTF,TGTGCCAGCAGCTTAGATGCAGGGTTGGGAGGCTACACCTTC
TRBV10-3,few,TRBJ2-3,-,CAIGGTDTQYF,TGTGCCATCGGAGGGACAGATACGCAGTATTTT
TRBV29-1,-,TRBJ2-5,TRBD1,CSVETRGTAETQYF,TGCAGCGTTGAAACAAGAGGGACAGCAGAGACCCAGTACTTC
TRBV19,-,TRBJ1-2,TRBD1,CASSDRGREVVRYTF,TGTGCCAGTAGTGACAGGGGGCGCGAGGTGGTGCGCTACACCTTC